The 31 T cell receptor beta chains presented below share a single source sample, sequenced in a study of T cells after posttransplantation cyclophosphamide. Produced via immunoSEQ multiplex PCR; TCRdb's table is partial and in-frame only. The sample records under 8,500 clones, approximately 70% being singletons. Treatment was busulfan-fludarabine conditioning, a marrow graft, and cyclophosphamide on days +3 and +4. The input for sequencing was PBMCs, taken less than 1,500 days after allogeneic stem cell transplant with posttransplant cyclophosphamide. These receptors were obtained from a young adult male patient who received an allogeneic stem cell transplant from a related donor, was CMV-positive, and had acute GVHD only. Some T cells may originate from the graft donor.

The chain uses TRBV11-1 and TRBJ2-1, with 13 bases identical to TRBD2. Losses at the gene ends were 2 bases for V and 0 bases for J; bases not matched to a gene: 7. This CDR3 has 19 residues. From germline, CDR1 is SGHAT and CDR2 FQDESV (reference sequence). The CDR3 sequence: CASSLTTSGGPNSYNEQFF. For the CDR3, the DNA is TGTGCCAGCAGCTTAACGACTAGCGGGGGGCCCAACTCCTACAATGAGCAGTTCTTC. Filled out from reference TRBV11-1 and TRBJ2-1, the complete variable domain reads EAEVAQSPRYKITEKSQAVAFWCDPISGHATLYWYRQILGQGPELLVQFQDESVVDDSQLPKDRFSAERLKGVDSTLKIQPAELGDSAMYLCASSLTTSGGPNSYNEQFFGPGTRLTVL.

This clone was counted a single time. The chain uses TRBV5-1 and TRBJ2-3; 7 nucleotides line up with TRBD2. V lost 3 bases and J lost 3; bases outside the gene matches: 7. This CDR3 spans 15 amino acids. Germline CDR1 reads SGHRS; CDR2 reads YFSETQ. CDR3 in DNA: TGCGCCAGCAGCTCGGGAGGCCTCATAACAGATACGCAGTATTTT. Translation: CASSSGGLITDTQYF.

The CDR3 spells CASSLRDRGSNTEAFF. CDR3 nucleotide sequence: TGTGCCAGCAGCCTCCGGGACAGGGGATCGAACACTGAAGCTTTCTTT. The chain combines TRBV7-8 with TRBJ1-1; 10 bases are shared with TRBD1. From germline, CDR1 is SGHVS and CDR2 FQNEAQ. There are 16 residues in the CDR3. The J segment lost 1 base and the V segment lost 5 bases, leaving 7 bases of the junction unmatched.

The chain recombines TRBV7-7 with TRBJ2-1; D call uncertain. Germline CDR1 and CDR2: SSHAT and FNYEAQ (reference sequence). Trimming removed 0 bases from V and 2 bases from J, with 8 bases in between. The CDR3 length is 15 residues. CDR3 amino acids: CASSLAPDPYNEQFF. CDR3 DNA: TGTGCCAGCAGCTTAGCGCCAGATCCCTACAATGAGCAGTTCTTC.

The V call is TRBV19, the J call TRBJ1-1, with D perhaps TRBD1 (5 bases). CDR1 is LNHDA and CDR2 is SQIVND in the germline V gene (reference sequence). The CDR3 runs 15 residues. The V end lost 4 bases, the J end lost 0 bases, and 12 bases lay between the germline ends. CDR3 protein: CASSTNRRMNTEAFF. In nucleotides, the CDR3 is TGTGCCAGTAGTACGAACAGGAGAATGAACACTGAAGCTTTCTTT.

The sample holds one count of this clone. This chain uses TRBV12-5 with TRBJ1-6, with TRBD1 matching 7 bases. V was clipped by 6 bases and J by 9 bases; unmatched bases: 14. From germline, CDR1 is LGHNT and CDR2 FRNRAP. The CDR3 is 16 residues long. The CDR3 region has the DNA TGTGCTAGTGGCTCCTCCGGACAGGAGAGAAGTTCACCCCTCCACTTT. It codes for CASGSSGQERSSPLHF.

The V and J genes are TRBV2 and TRBJ2-1; 7 bases are a match to TRBD2. With V trimmed by 6 bases and J by 4 bases, 3 bases remained unmatched. Looked up from germline, CDR1 is SNHLY and CDR2 is FYNNEI. The CDR3 runs 13 residues. The CDR3 region has the DNA TGTGCCAGCAGACGGGAGGCATACAATGAGCAGTTCTTC. Translation: CASRREAYNEQFF.

The J gene is TRBJ2-3, the V gene TRBV2; 7 bases are a match to TRBD1. Germline V gives CDR1 SNHLY, CDR2 FYNNEI. This CDR3 contains 14 residues. The V segment lost 6 bases and the J segment 2 bases; nucleotides outside the gene matches: 5. CDR3 in amino acids: CASRTGSPTDTQYF. CDR3 DNA: TGTGCCAGCAGGACAGGGTCGCCCACAGATACGCAGTATTTT.

The CDR3 DNA sequence: TGTGCCAGCAGTTCGACCAGGGTGGCCCACGAGCAGTACTTC. It specifies CASSSTRVAHEQYF. The rearrangement joins TRBV11-2 to TRBJ2-7, with a tentative D call TRBD1 (5 bases). Germline CDR1 reads SGHAT; CDR2 reads FQNNGV. Trimming shortened V by 6 bases and J by 5 bases, and 17 bases separated the two germline ends. CDR3 length equals 14 residues.

This clone was detected a few times. The rearrangement uses TRBV5-1 and TRBJ1-1; 7 bases match TRBD1. Germline CDR1 reads SGHRS; CDR2 reads YFSETQ. CDR3 size: 16 residues. V was pared by 4 bases and J by 4 bases, with 13 bases of the junction left unmatched. The CDR3 sequence: CASSPGGRQGGTEAFF. The CDR3 DNA sequence: TGCGCCAGCAGCCCTGGAGGTCGGCAGGGGGGCACTGAAGCTTTCTTT.

The V and J genes are TRBV7-9 and TRBJ2-5; D might be TRBD2 (6 bases). From germline, CDR1 is SEHNR and CDR2 FQNEAQ (reference sequence). The CDR3 totals 13 residues. With 6 bases removed from V and 3 bases from J, the gap between germline ends came to 11 bases. The CDR3 loop reads CASSRGTEETQYF. In nucleotides, the CDR3 is TGTGCCAGCAGTCGCGGGACGGAAGAGACCCAGTACTTC.

The chain joins TRBV7-8 to TRBJ1-1; D is unresolved. In germline, CDR1 is SGHVS, CDR2 FQNEAQ. Trimming took 1 base from V and 0 from J, leaving 6 bases between them. This CDR3 has 14 residues. CDR3 sequence reads: CASSLGRLNTEAFF. The CDR3 DNA sequence: TGTGCCAGCAGCTTAGGGAGATTGAACACTGAAGCTTTCTTT.

V gene TRBV5-1 combines with J gene TRBJ2-1; 8 bases line up with TRBD2. The CDR3 has 18 residues. The V gene's germline CDR1 is SGHRS and CDR2 YFSETQ. V gave up 0 bases and J gave up 2 bases; unmatched junction bases: 10. DNA for the CDR3: TGCGCCAGCAGCTTGGAGGTGGTCGAGCGGGGGACCTACAATGAGCAGTTCTTC. This encodes CASSLEVVERGTYNEQFF.

V usage is TRBV15 and J usage is TRBJ1-4, with D possibly matching TRBD1 (6 bases). The V gene lost 0 bases and the J gene lost 7 bases, with 15 bases spanning the gap. The V gene's germline CDR1 is LNHNV and CDR2 YYDKDF (reference sequence). The CDR3 has 16 amino acids. The CDR3 DNA sequence: TGTGCCACCAGCAGAGATCTGGCAGGGGAGGGTGAAAAACTGTTTTTT. Its protein product is CATSRDLAGEGEKLFF.

The chain combines TRBV5-6 with TRBJ2-7, with 7 nucleotides matching TRBD1. The V gene's germline CDR1 is SGHDT and CDR2 YYEEEE. This CDR3 comprises 13 residues. J was trimmed by 9 bases and V by 0 bases; bases with no gene match: 6. DNA for the CDR3: TGTGCCAGCAGCTTGGGGGGGACAGCGGCGCAGTACTTC. It is translated as CASSLGGTAAQYF.

The chain joins TRBV5-6 to TRBJ2-5, with TRBD2 matching over 11 bases. J lost 7 bases, V lost 2 bases, and 7 bases had no gene match. This CDR3 has 15 residues. Germline values: CDR1 SGHDT, CDR2 YYEEEE. CDR3 DNA: TGTGCCAGCAGCTTTGGGGGACTAGCGGATAGGACCCAGTACTTC. Translating it yields CASSFGGLADRTQYF.

By sample share, this clone is medium-sized. The rearrangement links TRBV21-1 to TRBJ1-1; the table's D gene call, TRBD1, was not cross checked with the DNA. TRBV21-1 has pseudogene status. The CDR3 spans 15 residues. DNA of the CDR3: TGTGCCAGCAGCAAAAGGGGGCAGATGAACACTGAAGCTTTCTTT. Its translation is CASSKRGQMNTEAFF.

The V and J genes are TRBV28 and TRBJ1-4; D is unclear. Germline CDR1 reads MDHEN; CDR2 reads SYDVKM. V was clipped by 4 bases and J by 5 bases, with 5 bases between them. This CDR3 comprises 12 residues. DNA for the CDR3: TGTGCCAGCAGTTCCTTCAATGAAAAACTGTTTTTT. Protein: CASSSFNEKLFF.

The sample holds one count of this clone. The rearrangement uses TRBV19 and TRBJ2-2; tentative D call: TRBD2 (6 bases). The germline V gene has CDR1 LNHDA and CDR2 SQIVND (reference sequence). The CDR3 is 15 amino acids. V was shortened by 3 bases and J by 4 bases, with 12 bases between the two germline ends. The CDR3: CASSIGQGGTGELFF. The CDR3 DNA reads as TGTGCCAGTAGTATTGGTCAGGGAGGCACCGGGGAGCTGTTTTTT. Full variable domain (missing parts from reference TRBV19 and TRBJ2-2): DGGITQSPKYLFRKEGQNVTLSCEQNLNHDAMYWYRQDPGQGLRLIYYSQIVNDFQKGDIAEGYSVSREKKESFPLTVTSAQKNPTAFYLCASSIGQGGTGELFFGEGSRLTVL.

The V call is TRBV2, the J call TRBJ2-1; 7 bases agree with TRBD2. The V gene end was trimmed by 6 bases and the J gene end by 10 bases; junction bases not matched to a gene: 6. The CDR3 extends over 12 amino acids. Germline CDR1 is SNHLY and CDR2 is FYNNEI. The CDR3 DNA sequence: TGTGCCAGCAGAGATATACTAGCGGAGCAGTTCTTC. This translates into CASRDILAEQFF.

Here the CDR3 DNA reads TGCGCCAGCAGCCAGAGCTCCTATAATTCACCCCTCCACTTT. It yields the protein CASSQSSYNSPLHF. This rearrangement joins TRBV4-3 to TRBJ1-6; D remains unclear. V was shortened by 3 bases and J by 0 bases, with 3 bases between the two germline ends. Germline V gene sequence: CDR1 LGHNA, CDR2 YSLEER. The CDR3 runs to 14 residues.

The J gene is TRBJ1-1, the V gene TRBV7-8; possible D gene TRBD1, 5 bases. CDR1 and CDR2 from the germline V gene are SGHVS and FQNEAQ. This CDR3 comprises 16 residues. V gave up 4 bases and J gave up 1 base, with 16 bases separating them. The CDR3 loop is CASSYPAQQENTEAFF. The CDR3 coding sequence is TGTGCCAGCAGCTATCCGGCCCAACAGGAGAACACTGAAGCTTTCTTT.

The rearrangement joins TRBV12-5 to TRBJ2-1; D perhaps matches TRBD1 (7 bases). This CDR3 is built from 16 residues. V was pared by 7 bases and J by 5 bases, with 21 bases between. CDR1 is LGHNT and CDR2 is FRNRAP in the germline V gene. CDR3 sequence reads: CASANLGRGRNNEQFF. CDR3 nucleotides: TGTGCTAGTGCCAACCTGGGCAGGGGGAGGAACAATGAGCAGTTCTTC.

This clone was observed a handful of times. Written as DNA, the CDR3 is TGTGCCAGCAGTTGGGAGTACTCTTATGGCTACACCTTC. This gives the protein CASSWEYSYGYTF. This rearrangement joins TRBV7-2 to TRBJ1-2; D ambiguous. V lost 6 bases, J lost 5 bases, and 13 bases lay in between. From germline, CDR1 is SGHTA and CDR2 FQGNSA. The CDR3 has 13 amino acids.

The J gene is TRBJ2-1, the V gene TRBV11-3; no clear D. Germline CDR1 is SGHNT and CDR2 is YENEEA. The CDR3 extends over 14 amino acids. V lost 0 bases, J lost 0 bases, and 3 bases lay in between. This CDR3 is CASSLDVSYNEQFF. CDR3 nucleotides: TGTGCCAGCAGCTTAGACGTCTCCTACAATGAGCAGTTCTTC.

This chain joins TRBV13 and TRBJ2-7, with a tentative D call TRBD2 (6 bases). CDR1 PRHDT and CDR2 FYEKMQ come from the germline V gene (reference sequence). The V gene lost 4 bases and the J gene lost 2 bases, with 21 bases spanning the gap. The CDR3 covers 17 residues. This CDR3 is CASSSTPLSGLTYEQYF. The CDR3 DNA is TGTGCCAGCAGCTCCACGCCACTTAGCGGACTTACCTACGAGCAGTACTTC.

The rearrangement joins TRBV4-3 to TRBJ2-2; unclear D gene. The CDR3 totals 17 residues. Germline-derived CDR1 and CDR2 are LGHNA and YSLEER. V lost 0 bases, J lost 0 bases, and 11 bases lay in between. CDR3: CASSQDFRRTNTGELFF. The CDR3 DNA sequence: TGCGCCAGCAGCCAAGATTTTCGGAGAACGAACACCGGGGAGCTGTTTTTT.

The chain carries TRBV29-1 and TRBJ2-3, with TRBD1 as a possible D gene (5 bases). Per germline, CDR1 SQVTM and CDR2 ANQGSEA. The CDR3 extends over 13 amino acids. V shed 4 bases and J shed 4 bases, with 12 bases lying between them. The CDR3 nucleotides read TGCAGCGTTGTAGGGGCCGGGCCAGATACGCAGTATTTT. Encoded protein: CSVVGAGPDTQYF.

The rearrangement joins TRBV28 to TRBJ1-1; tentatively, D is TRBD1 (5 bases). Germline V gene sequence: CDR1 MDHEN, CDR2 SYDVKM. Trimming took off 5 bases at V and 1 base at J, with 11 bases between the two ends. The CDR3 totals 14 residues. CDR3 loop: CASSDSGPNTEAFF. In DNA, the CDR3 is TGTGCCAGCAGTGACAGCGGGCCGAACACTGAAGCTTTCTTT.

The chain links TRBV27 to TRBJ2-7, with 7 bases that match TRBD2. The CDR3 has 13 amino acids. V lost 6 bases and J lost 3; bases outside the gene matches: 5. Germline values: CDR1 MNHEY, CDR2 SMNVEV (reference sequence). This CDR3 is CASSWGLFYEQYF. In DNA, the CDR3 is TGTGCCAGCAGCTGGGGACTATTCTACGAGCAGTACTTC.

The chain joins TRBV9 to TRBJ1-2; TRBD1 matches 7 bases. Germline CDR1 and CDR2: SGDLS and YYNGEE. The CDR3 runs to 14 residues. The V segment lost 3 bases and the J segment 5 bases; nucleotides outside the gene matches: 7. The CDR3 DNA sequence: TGTGCCAGCAGCGCCGACAGGGTTAGGTATGGCTACACCTTC. It specifies CASSADRVRYGYTF.